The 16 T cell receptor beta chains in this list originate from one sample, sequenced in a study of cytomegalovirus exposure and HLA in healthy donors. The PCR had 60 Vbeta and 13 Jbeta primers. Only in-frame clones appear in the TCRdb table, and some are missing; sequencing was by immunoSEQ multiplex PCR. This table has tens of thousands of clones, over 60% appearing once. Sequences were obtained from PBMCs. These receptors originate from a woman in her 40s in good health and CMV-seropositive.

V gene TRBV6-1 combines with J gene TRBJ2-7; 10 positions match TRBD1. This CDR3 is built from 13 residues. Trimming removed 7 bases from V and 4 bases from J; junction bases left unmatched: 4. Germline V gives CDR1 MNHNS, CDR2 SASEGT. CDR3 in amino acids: CASTGQGGYEQYF. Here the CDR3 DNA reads TGTGCCAGCACCGGACAGGGGGGTTACGAGCAGTACTTC.

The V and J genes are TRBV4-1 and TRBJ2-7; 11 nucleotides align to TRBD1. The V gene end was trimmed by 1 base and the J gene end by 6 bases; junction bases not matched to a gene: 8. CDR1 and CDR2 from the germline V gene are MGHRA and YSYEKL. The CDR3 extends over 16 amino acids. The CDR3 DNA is TGCGCCAGCAGCCAAGGACCGGGACAGGGGGTGCGCGAGCAGTACTTC. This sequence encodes CASSQGPGQGVREQYF.

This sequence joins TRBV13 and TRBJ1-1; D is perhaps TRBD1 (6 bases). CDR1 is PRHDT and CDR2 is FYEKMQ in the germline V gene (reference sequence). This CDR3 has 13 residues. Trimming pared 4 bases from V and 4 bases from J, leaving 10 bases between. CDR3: CASSSTGPTEAFF. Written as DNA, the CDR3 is TGTGCCAGCAGCTCCACAGGGCCCACTGAAGCTTTCTTT. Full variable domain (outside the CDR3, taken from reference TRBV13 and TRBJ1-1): AAGVIQSPRHLIKEKRETATLKCYPIPRHDTVYWYQQGPGQDPQFLISFYEKMQSDKGSIPDRFSAQQFSDYHSELNMSSLELGDSALYFCASSSTGPTEAFFGQGTRLTVV.

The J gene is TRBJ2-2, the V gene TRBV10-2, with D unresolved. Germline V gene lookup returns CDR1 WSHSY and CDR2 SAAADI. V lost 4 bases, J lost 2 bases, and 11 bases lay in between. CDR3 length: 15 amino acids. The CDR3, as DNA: TGCGCCAGCAGTGGTGTAGAACCTAACACCGGGGAGCTGTTTTTT. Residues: CASSGVEPNTGELFF.

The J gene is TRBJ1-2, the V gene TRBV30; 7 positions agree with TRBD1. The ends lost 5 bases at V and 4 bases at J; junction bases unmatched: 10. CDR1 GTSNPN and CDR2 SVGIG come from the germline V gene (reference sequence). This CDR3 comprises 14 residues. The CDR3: CAWSRGQLSYGYTF. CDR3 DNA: TGTGCCTGGTCCCGGGGACAGCTTTCCTATGGCTACACCTTC.

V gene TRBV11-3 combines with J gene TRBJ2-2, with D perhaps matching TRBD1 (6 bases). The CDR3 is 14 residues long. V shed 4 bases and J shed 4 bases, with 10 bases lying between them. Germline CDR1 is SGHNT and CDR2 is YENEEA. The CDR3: CASSSQGGTGELFF. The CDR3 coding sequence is TGTGCCAGCAGCTCACAGGGCGGCACCGGGGAGCTGTTTTTT.

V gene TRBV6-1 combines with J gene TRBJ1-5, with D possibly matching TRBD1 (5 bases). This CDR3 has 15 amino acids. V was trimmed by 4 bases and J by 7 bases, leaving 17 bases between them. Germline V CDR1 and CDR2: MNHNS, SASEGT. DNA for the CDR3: TGTGCCAGCAGTGGGGGGGGTAGACGGGGACAGCCCCAGCATTTT. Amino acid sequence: CASSGGGRRGQPQHF.

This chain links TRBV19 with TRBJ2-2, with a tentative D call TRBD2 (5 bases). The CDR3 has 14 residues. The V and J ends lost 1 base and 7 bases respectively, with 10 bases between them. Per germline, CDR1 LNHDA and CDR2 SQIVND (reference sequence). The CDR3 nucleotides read TGTGCCAGTAGTATAGCGGGGTTTGGCGGGGAGCTGTTTTTT. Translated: CASSIAGFGGELFF.

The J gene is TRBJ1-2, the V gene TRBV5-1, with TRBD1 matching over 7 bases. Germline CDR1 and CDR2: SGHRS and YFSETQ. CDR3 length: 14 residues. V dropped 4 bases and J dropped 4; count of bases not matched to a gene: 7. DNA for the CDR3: TGCGCCAGCAGCCGGGGACAGACCGGCTATGGCTACACCTTC. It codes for CASSRGQTGYGYTF. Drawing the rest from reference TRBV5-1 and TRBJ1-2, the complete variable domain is KAGVTQTPRYLIKTRGQQVTLSCSPISGHRSVSWYQQTPGQGLQFLFEYFSETQRNKGNFPGRFSGRQFSNSRSEMNVSTLELGDSALYLCASSRGQTGYGYTFGSGTRLTVV.

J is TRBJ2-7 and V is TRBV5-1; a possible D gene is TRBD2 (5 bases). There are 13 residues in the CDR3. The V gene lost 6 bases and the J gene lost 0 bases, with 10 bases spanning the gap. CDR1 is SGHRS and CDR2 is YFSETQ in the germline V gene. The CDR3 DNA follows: TGCGCCAGCAACGAGGGTAGCTCCTACGAGCAGTACTTC. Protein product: CASNEGSSYEQYF.

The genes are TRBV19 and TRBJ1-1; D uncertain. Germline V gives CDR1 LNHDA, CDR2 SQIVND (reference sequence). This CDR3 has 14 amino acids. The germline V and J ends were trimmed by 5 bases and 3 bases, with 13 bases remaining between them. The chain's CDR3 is CASSREGVYTEAFF. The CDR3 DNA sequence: TGTGCCAGTAGTCGGGAGGGAGTGTACACTGAAGCTTTCTTT. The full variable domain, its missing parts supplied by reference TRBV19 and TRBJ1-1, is DGGITQSPKYLFRKEGQNVTLSCEQNLNHDAMYWYRQDPGQGLRLIYYSQIVNDFQKGDIAEGYSVSREKKESFPLTVTSAQKNPTAFYLCASSREGVYTEAFFGQGTRLTVV.

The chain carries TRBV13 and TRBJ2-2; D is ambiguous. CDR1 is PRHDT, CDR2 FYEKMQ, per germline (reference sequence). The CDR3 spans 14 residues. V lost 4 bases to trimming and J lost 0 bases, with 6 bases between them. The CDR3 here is CASSSLANTGELFF. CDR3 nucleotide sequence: TGTGCCAGCAGCTCCTTAGCGAACACCGGGGAGCTGTTTTTT. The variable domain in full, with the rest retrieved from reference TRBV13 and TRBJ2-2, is AAGVIQSPRHLIKEKRETATLKCYPIPRHDTVYWYQQGPGQDPQFLISFYEKMQSDKGSIPDRFSAQQFSDYHSELNMSSLELGDSALYFCASSSLANTGELFFGEGSRLTVL.

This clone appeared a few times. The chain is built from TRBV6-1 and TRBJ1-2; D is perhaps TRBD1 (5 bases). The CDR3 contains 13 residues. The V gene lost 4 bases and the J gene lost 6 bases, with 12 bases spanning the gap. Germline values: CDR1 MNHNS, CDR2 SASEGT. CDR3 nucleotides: TGTGCCAGCAGTGTGGGCAGGGATGATGGCTACACCTTC. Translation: CASSVGRDDGYTF.

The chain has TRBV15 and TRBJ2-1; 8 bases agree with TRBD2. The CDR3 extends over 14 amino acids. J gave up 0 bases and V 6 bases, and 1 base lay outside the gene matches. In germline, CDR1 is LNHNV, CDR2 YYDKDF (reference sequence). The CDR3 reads CATSSGASYNEQFF. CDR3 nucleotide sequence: TGTGCCACCAGTAGCGGGGCCTCCTACAATGAGCAGTTCTTC.

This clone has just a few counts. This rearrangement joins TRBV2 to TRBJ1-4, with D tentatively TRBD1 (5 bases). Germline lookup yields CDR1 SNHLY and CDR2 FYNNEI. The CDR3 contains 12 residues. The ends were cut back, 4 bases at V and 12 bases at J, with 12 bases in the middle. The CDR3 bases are TGTGCCAGCAGTGGGGACGGGAGGGAACTGTTTTTT. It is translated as CASSGDGRELFF.

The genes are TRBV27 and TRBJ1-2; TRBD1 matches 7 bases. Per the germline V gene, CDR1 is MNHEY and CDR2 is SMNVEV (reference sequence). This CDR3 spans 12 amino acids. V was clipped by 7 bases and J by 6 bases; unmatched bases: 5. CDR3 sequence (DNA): TGTGCCAGCACGACAGGGAGAAATGGCTACACCTTC. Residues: CASTTGRNGYTF.